This T cell receptor beta chain was profiled in a study of Ad26.COV2.S vaccination and SARS-CoV-2 variants. Background on the study: Ad26.COV2.S shots went into the muscle once or twice, 56 days apart. Findings and caveats of the study: Responses of spike-specific T cells (both CD8+ and CD4+) reportedly showed substantial breadth after vaccination.

With regard to this clone: The antigen remains unidentified.

Described treatment: approximately 18 received Ad26.COV2.S at low or high dose, single or two shots; roughly five received placebo; per-sample allocation not given. Sampling happened 63 days after the first vaccine or placebo injection. Germline values: CDR1 SNHLY, CDR2 FYNNEI. V was cut by 6 bases and J by 4 bases, with 14 bases left in between. The CDR3 length is 14 residues. Clones were read by immunoSEQ multiplex PCR, and TCRdb kept only the in-frame ones, dropping some. The table lists approximately 460,000 clones, nearly 90% of them singletons, with 1.7% in the top ten. The chain links TRBV2 to TRBJ2-3; D possibly corresponds to TRBD1 (6 bases). The sequences come from peripheral blood, collected in a trial of Ad26.COV2.S vaccine versus placebo. This clonotype was sampled from a person aged 18 to 65 who received the Ad26.COV2.S COVID-19 vaccine or a placebo. CDR3 amino acids: CASRAGAGADTQYF. CDR3 in DNA: TGTGCCAGCAGAGCAGGGGCCGGCGCAGATACGCAGTATTTT.